This T cell receptor (beta chain) was sequenced during a study of sequential checkpoint blockade in melanoma. Study summary: 90 to 95 pretreatment tumor DNA samples were TCRβ immunosequenced. Findings and caveats of the study: For nivolumab-first patients, baseline tumor clonality was associated with response.

Assay used: immunoSEQ multiplex PCR; TCRdb lists only in-frame clones, some missing. This sample has some 40,000 clones, with roughly 32% found just once. CDR1 LGHNT and CDR2 FRNRAP come from the germline V gene. There are 14 residues in the CDR3. Deletions cut 3 bases from V and 1 base from J, with 7 bases between. As for this clone: Its antigen is unknown.

Treatment denoted: randomized to nivolumab then ipilimumab (arm A) or the reverse (arm B). DNA-damaging chemotherapy had not been given to any patient beforehand. The TCR comes from a human donor with melanoma. The chain uses TRBV12-5 and TRBJ2-1, with a tentative D call TRBD2 (6 bases). Sequencing used tumor tissue (inferred from file names), obtained from a patient given nivolumab and ipilimumab in sequence. CDR3 loop: CASGFGGSYNEQFF. The CDR3 bases are TGTGCTAGTGGTTTCGGGGGTTCCTACAATGAGCAGTTCTTC. Supplemented by reference TRBV12-5 and TRBJ2-1, the full variable domain reads DARVTQTPRHKVTEMGQEVTMRCQPILGHNTVFWYRQTMMQGLELLAYFRNRAPLDDSGMPKDRFSAEMPDATLATLKIQPSEPRDSAVYFCASGFGGSYNEQFFGPGTRLTVL.